This entry lists 30 T cell receptor beta chains sequenced from one sample in a study of shared clonotypes between healthy human individuals. Assay: immunoSEQ multiplex PCR; the TCRdb copy retains only in-frame clones and omits some. The repertoire holds fewer than 1.4 million clones, with roughly 74% as singletons. Source material: memory CD4+ T cells from PBMCs. Described subset: CD45RA-negative fraction. The receptor source for this set is a man aged 18 to 30 in good health. Some clones in this sample may be carry-over from other donors' samples.

Remarks on this clone: The sample contains more than one DNA sequence encoding this CDR3. The V and J genes are TRBV5-4 and TRBJ1-5, with TRBD1 as a possible D gene (6 bases). In germline, CDR1 is SGHNT, CDR2 YYREEE (reference sequence). Trimming took 0 bases from V and 5 from J, leaving 9 bases between them. This CDR3 is built from 14 residues. The DNA for the CDR3 is TGTGCCAGCAGCTTGGGGGGGGGCGATCAGCCCCAGCATTTT. Translation: CASSLGGGDQPQHF. The full variable domain, completed using reference TRBV5-4 and TRBJ1-5, is ETGVTQSPTHLIKTRGQQVTLRCSSQSGHNTVSWYQQALGQGPQFIFQYYREEENGRGNFPPRFSGLQFPNYSSELNVNALELDDSALYLCASSLGGGDQPQHFGDGTRLSIL.

Comment on this clone: A far larger clone is one base from this, pointing to a likely read error. This sequence joins TRBV11-1 and TRBJ1-1; a possible D gene is TRBD1 (5 bases). Deletions cut 0 bases from V and 6 bases from J, with 11 bases between. Germline CDR1 reads SGHAT; CDR2 reads FQDESV (reference sequence). CDR3 length: 14 amino acids. The CDR3 protein is CASSLARRGAEAFF. The CDR3 DNA reads as TGTGCCAGCAGCTTAGCAAGAAGGGGCGCTGAAGCTTTCTTT.

CDR3 nucleotide sequence: TGTGCCAGCTCAGAAGGACAGAGCTCCTACAATGAGCAGTTCTTC. Translating it yields CASSEGQSSYNEQFF. The chain combines TRBV18 with TRBJ2-1; D is possibly TRBD1 (6 bases). Trimming took off 5 bases at V and 0 bases at J, with 11 bases between the two ends. This CDR3 contains 15 residues. Germline-derived CDR1 and CDR2 are KGHSH and LQKENI.

The gene calls are TRBV28 and TRBJ2-6, with D maybe TRBD2 (6 bases). There are 15 residues in the CDR3. Trimming took off 8 bases at V and 0 bases at J, with 11 bases between the two ends. Per germline, CDR1 MDHEN and CDR2 SYDVKM. This CDR3 reads CASGTGLSGANVLTF. The CDR3 DNA follows: TGTGCCAGCGGGACTGGACTCTCTGGGGCCAACGTCCTGACTTTC.

V is TRBV19 and J is TRBJ1-2; tentatively, D is TRBD1 (6 bases). This CDR3 is 15 amino acids long. CDR1 LNHDA and CDR2 SQIVND come from the germline V gene (reference sequence). The V and J ends lost 5 bases and 9 bases respectively, with 22 bases between them. The CDR3 sequence: CASSQPTRGGKSYTF. The CDR3, as DNA: TGTGCCAGTAGTCAGCCTACCCGCGGGGGCAAGAGCTACACCTTC.

This clone was picked up a small number of times. The rearrangement uses TRBV28 and TRBJ2-6, with D hard to call. This CDR3 contains 15 residues. The ends were cut back, 6 bases at V and 1 base at J, with 10 bases in the middle. Per germline, CDR1 MDHEN and CDR2 SYDVKM. The CDR3 spells CASSLEPSGANVLTF. DNA for the CDR3: TGTGCCAGCAGCCTCGAGCCATCTGGGGCCAACGTCCTGACTTTC.

The chain recombines TRBV2 with TRBJ2-2; D is perhaps TRBD1 (5 bases). Trimming removed 4 bases at V and 6 bases at J, with 12 bases between. There are 14 residues in the CDR3. From germline, CDR1 is SNHLY and CDR2 FYNNEI. In DNA, the CDR3 is TGTGCCAGCAGTGTATCGACAGTACCCGGGGAGCTGTTTTTT. This codes for CASSVSTVPGELFF.

This sequence joins TRBV15 and TRBJ1-1, with no clear D. This CDR3 spans 14 amino acids. Germline V lookup: CDR1 LNHNV, CDR2 YYDKDF (reference sequence). With 0 bases removed from V and 7 bases from J, the gap between germline ends came to 12 bases. The CDR3 loop reads CATSRDLEGSEAFF. The CDR3 nucleotides read TGTGCCACCAGCAGAGATCTCGAGGGAAGTGAAGCTTTCTTT.

The chain links TRBV27 to TRBJ2-5; 8 bases are a match to TRBD1. The CDR3 spans 16 residues. CDR1 and CDR2 (germline): MNHEY, SMNVEV (reference sequence). The trim removed 4 bases at V and 5 bases at J, leaving 12 bases unmatched. The CDR3 DNA is TGTGCCAGCAGTTCATCTAGGACAGGGATCCCCGAGACCCAGTACTTC. Translation: CASSSSRTGIPETQYF.

The chain carries TRBV7-3 and TRBJ2-5; D is ambiguous. V lost 2 bases and J lost 2, with 6 bases in between. The CDR3 covers 13 residues. The germline V gene encodes CDR1 SGHTA and CDR2 FQGTGA. DNA for the CDR3: TGTGCCAGCAGCTTATTGCCACAAGAGACCCAGTACTTC. Encoded protein: CASSLLPQETQYF.

A remark on this clone: The sample holds other DNA sequences that translate to the same CDR3. The chain combines TRBV5-1 with TRBJ2-1; 9 nucleotides agree with TRBD1. This CDR3 region has 13 residues. The ends lost 3 bases at V and 8 bases at J; junction bases unmatched: 3. Germline V gene data show CDR1 as SGHRS and CDR2 as YFSETQ. The DNA for the CDR3 is TGCGCCAGCAGCTCGGACAGGGGTCATGAGCAGTTCTTC. This gives the protein CASSSDRGHEQFF.

A remark on this clone: Other nucleotide sequences from this sample produce the same CDR3. The genes are TRBV9 and TRBJ2-1, with 8 bases lining up with TRBD2. The trim removed 0 bases at V and 1 base at J, leaving 6 bases unmatched. The CDR3 is 17 amino acids. Looked up from germline, CDR1 is SGDLS and CDR2 is YYNGEE. The CDR3 sequence is CASSVEVGLGSYNEQFF. CDR3 nucleotides: TGTGCCAGCAGCGTAGAGGTGGGACTAGGATCCTACAATGAGCAGTTCTTC. Combining the CDR3 with reference TRBV9 and TRBJ2-1 gives the whole variable domain DSGVTQTPKHLITATGQRVTLRCSPRSGDLSVYWYQQSLDQGLQFLIQYYNGEERAKGNILERFSAQQFPDLHSELNLSSLELGDSALYFCASSVEVGLGSYNEQFFGPGTRLTVL.

This chain links TRBV6-6 with TRBJ2-7; D may match TRBD1 or TRBD2 (7 bases each). The CDR3 loop spans 13 amino acids. Trimming stripped 6 bases from V and 3 bases from J, with 12 bases between. The germline gives CDR1 MNHNY, CDR2 SVGAGI (reference sequence). The CDR3 nucleotides read TGTGCCAGCAGCCAGGGGGGGCGCTACGAGCAGTACTTC. It codes for CASSQGGRYEQYF.

The J gene is TRBJ2-2, the V gene TRBV6-1; 11 bases match TRBD1. The CDR3 consists of 15 residues. The J segment lost 5 bases and the V segment lost 8 bases, leaving 7 bases of the junction unmatched. Germline assignment: CDR1 MNHNS and CDR2 SASEGT. For the CDR3, the DNA is TGTGCCAGCGGGACAGGGGGTCTGGGTACCGGGGAGCTGTTTTTT. Translating it yields CASGTGGLGTGELFF.

The chain uses TRBV7-9 and TRBJ2-7, with D hard to call. Germline V lookup: CDR1 SEHNR, CDR2 FQNEAQ (reference sequence). V lost 5 bases to trimming and J lost 6 bases, with 11 bases between them. The CDR3 consists of 12 residues. The CDR3 nucleotides are TGTGCCAGCAGCGCATACAGTCGCGAGCAGTACTTC. Protein: CASSAYSREQYF.

Turning to this clone: A much more abundant neighbour one base away suggests this may be a read error. Additional DNA sequences in this sample encode the identical CDR3. The chain joins TRBV6-1 to TRBJ1-2; D gene uncertain. Germline V gene lookup returns CDR1 MNHNS and CDR2 SASEGT. CDR3 length: 12 amino acids. The CDR3 DNA reads TGTGCCAGCAGTGATAGCAACTACGGCTACACCTTC. It yields the protein CASSDSNYGYTF.

A single count supports this clone. CDR3 in amino acids: CASSNLGTSGYNEQFF. The CDR3 DNA reads TGTGCCAGCAGCAACCTTGGGACTAGCGGGTACAATGAGCAGTTCTTC. The chain carries TRBV28 and TRBJ2-1; 12 nucleotides align to TRBD2. Germline lookup yields CDR1 MDHEN and CDR2 SYDVKM. The CDR3 contains 16 residues. Trimming took 6 bases from V and 4 from J; bases not matched to a gene: 7.

The rearrangement joins TRBV27 to TRBJ2-5, with 8 bases lining up with TRBD2. V shed 6 bases, J shed 2 bases, and the junction held 8 bases outside the gene matches. The CDR3 sequence is 15 residues long. Germline V gene data show CDR1 as MNHEY and CDR2 as SMNVEV (reference sequence). The CDR3 is CASRRERGRQETQYF. CDR3 bases: TGTGCCAGCAGGCGGGAGCGCGGGAGGCAAGAGACCCAGTACTTC.

The CDR3 is CASSLGVGGLSGEQFF. CDR3 DNA: TGCGCCAGCAGCTTGGGAGTGGGAGGGCTGTCGGGCGAGCAGTTCTTC. The chain carries TRBV5-1 and TRBJ2-1; 7 bases are shared with TRBD2. This CDR3 spans 16 amino acids. Germline CDR1 and CDR2: SGHRS and YFSETQ. V lost 0 bases to trimming and J lost 10 bases; unmatched junction nucleotides: 13. Full variable domain (missing parts from reference TRBV5-1 and TRBJ2-1): KAGVTQTPRYLIKTRGQQVTLSCSPISGHRSVSWYQQTPGQGLQFLFEYFSETQRNKGNFPGRFSGRQFSNSRSEMNVSTLELGDSALYLCASSLGVGGLSGEQFFGPGTRLTVL.

This clone was observed once. In nucleotides, the CDR3 is TGTGCCAGCAGCTTGGAGGTTATCCATACCACAGATACGCAGTATTTT. Translation gives CASSLEVIHTTDTQYF. J is TRBJ2-3 and V is TRBV5-4, with unresolved D. Germline values: CDR1 SGHNT, CDR2 YYREEE (reference sequence). V was trimmed by 0 bases and J by 2 bases, leaving 13 bases between them. The CDR3 covers 16 residues.

The chain recombines TRBV7-3 with TRBJ2-1, with TRBD2 matching over 14 bases. The germline V gene encodes CDR1 SGHTA and CDR2 FQGTGA. The CDR3 consists of 15 residues. The V segment lost 4 bases and the J segment 9 bases; nucleotides outside the gene matches: 5. Here the CDR3 DNA reads TGTGCCAGCAGCTCGGGACTAGCGGGAGATAGTGAGCAGTTCTTC. Translated, it gives CASSSGLAGDSEQFF.

For the CDR3, the DNA is TGTGCCATCGAAGCAGGGTTGAACACTGAAGCTTTCTTT. Translation: CAIEAGLNTEAFF. The V call is TRBV10-3, the J call TRBJ1-1; D might be TRBD1 (5 bases). The CDR3 spans 13 residues. V lost 8 bases, J lost 0 bases, and 10 bases lay in between. CDR1 is ENHRY and CDR2 is SYGVKD in the germline V gene.

V and J are TRBV19 and TRBJ2-1, with 10 bases lining up with TRBD1. The CDR3 totals 15 residues. Germline CDR1 reads LNHDA; CDR2 reads SQIVND (reference sequence). V was pared by 5 bases and J by 7 bases, with 8 bases of the junction left unmatched. The CDR3 spells CASSPDRGVGNEQFF. The CDR3 bases are TGTGCCAGTAGTCCGGACAGGGGGGTAGGGAATGAGCAGTTCTTC.

The chain uses TRBV7-2 and TRBJ2-1; D not resolved. The CDR3 runs to 18 residues. Trimming shortened V by 3 bases and J by 0 bases, and 18 bases separated the two germline ends. Per germline, CDR1 SGHTA and CDR2 FQGNSA. The CDR3 here is CASSLQSLMMSSYNEQFF. The CDR3 coding sequence is TGTGCCAGCAGCTTGCAGAGCCTGATGATGAGCTCCTACAATGAGCAGTTCTTC. Together with reference TRBV7-2 and TRBJ2-1, the CDR3 gives the full variable domain: GAGVSQSPSNKVTEKGKDVELRCDPISGHTALYWYRQSLGQGLEFLIYFQGNSAPDKSGLPSDRFSAERTGGSVSTLTIQRTQQEDSAVYLCASSLQSLMMSSYNEQFFGPGTRLTVL.

This chain links TRBV6-6 with TRBJ1-2; 9 bases align to TRBD1. The CDR3 is 14 residues long. V lost 6 bases and J lost 2; bases outside the gene matches: 4. Looked up from germline, CDR1 is MNHNY and CDR2 is SVGAGI (reference sequence). The chain's CDR3 is CASSQGTGNYGYTF. The CDR3 DNA reads as TGTGCCAGCAGCCAAGGGACAGGGAACTATGGCTACACCTTC.

V is TRBV7-2 and J is TRBJ1-6; D is perhaps TRBD1 (5 bases). CDR1 and CDR2 from the germline V gene are SGHTA and FQGNSA. The CDR3 runs to 16 residues. Trimming removed 4 bases at V and 6 bases at J, with 16 bases between. CDR3 loop: CASSSTWGRANSPLHF. CDR3 in DNA: TGTGCCAGCAGCTCCACCTGGGGCAGGGCTAATTCACCCCTCCACTTT.

J is TRBJ2-7 and V is TRBV10-3; D uncertain. V lost 2 bases to trimming and J lost 0 bases, with 14 bases between them. Per the germline V gene, CDR1 is ENHRY and CDR2 is SYGVKD. CDR3 length equals 16 residues. This CDR3 is CAISEPALGNSYEQYF. CDR3 DNA: TGTGCCATCAGTGAGCCCGCATTGGGGAACTCCTACGAGCAGTACTTC.

This chain joins TRBV27 and TRBJ1-5; a possible D gene is TRBD1 (6 bases). The germline V gene has CDR1 MNHEY and CDR2 SMNVEV (reference sequence). V shed 3 bases and J shed 0 bases, with 12 bases lying between them. The CDR3 sequence is 16 residues long. CDR3 amino acids: CASSFESGDSNQPQHF. CDR3 bases: TGTGCCAGCAGTTTCGAGTCAGGGGATAGCAATCAGCCCCAGCATTTT.

The J gene is TRBJ1-2, the V gene TRBV13; no clear D. Trimming cost V 5 bases and J 7 bases, with 14 bases left between them. Per the germline V gene, CDR1 is PRHDT and CDR2 is FYEKMQ (reference sequence). The CDR3 is 13 residues long. The CDR3 DNA follows: TGTGCCAGCAGCACCCCGCGGGGTGTTGGCTACACCTTC. Translated: CASSTPRGVGYTF.

J is TRBJ2-3 and V is TRBV5-4; TRBD2 agrees at 12 bases. The V and J ends lost 5 bases and 3 bases, in that order; junction bases with no gene match: 1. From germline, CDR1 is SGHNT and CDR2 YYREEE (reference sequence). The CDR3 is 14 amino acids. The CDR3 protein is CASRGTSGTDTQYF. CDR3 in DNA: TGTGCCAGCAGGGGGACTAGCGGGACAGATACGCAGTATTTT.